This T cell receptor (beta chain) derives from a study of control samples from healthy donors and cancer patients. Sequencing was performed with immunoSEQ multiplex PCR; in TCRdb, only in-frame clones are kept and a portion is missing. The repertoire includes about 150,000 clones, 93% of them detected once, and 5.8% sits in the top ten. V lost 4 bases, J lost 10 bases, and 8 bases lay in between. The CDR3 is made up of 12 amino acids. Germline lookup yields CDR1 MNHNY and CDR2 SVGAGI (reference sequence). The receptor's source is a man younger than 35 in good health. The chain joins TRBV6-6 to TRBJ1-6; D gene uncertain. The specimen sequenced was blood. CDR3 region: CASSFHSSPLHF. CDR3 coding DNA: TGTGCCAGCAGTTTTCACAGCTCACCCCTCCACTTT.